The entry below gives a single T cell receptor (beta chain) sequence along with its context. Its antigen is not known. This sample stems from a study of cytomegalovirus exposure and HLA in healthy donors. Study-wide results and limits: A missense variant in DCLRE1C was later tied to TCR beta V- and J-gene trimming. The analysis excluded some indistinguishable V segments, including TRBV6-2 and TRBV6-3.

In the PCR, 60 Vbeta and 13 Jbeta primers were used. This table comes from immunoSEQ multiplex PCR, and its TCRdb copy is limited to in-frame clones, with some not included. In the table there are approximately 72,000 clones, 65% to 70% of which are singletons. The CDR3 loop spans 20 amino acids. Germline V gene lookup returns CDR1 MGHRA and CDR2 YSYEKL. Trimming took 3 bases from V and 0 from J, leaving 21 bases between them. The TCR originated in a man between 35 and 55 years old in good health and CMV-seropositive. Sequencing was performed on PBMCs. V is TRBV4-1 and J is TRBJ1-6; D is ambiguous. The CDR3 bases are TGCGCCAGCAGCCACCTAACACCGGCAAGCCCTAGCTCCTATAATTCACCCCTCCACTTT. This codes for CASSHLTPASPSSYNSPLHF.